This record covers a single T cell receptor (beta chain). Its antigen is currently not known. No much larger clonotype is one base removed from it; base qualities were not supplied. Collaborating institutions collected whole blood in K2EDTA tubes following their own protocols. For TCRbeta analysis, collaborator samples were shipped as frozen whole blood, as isolated PBMCs, or as DNA extracted from either sample type. These data are taken from a study of blood T cell repertoires in COVID-19 (dated by TCRdb to 2020 to 2022). In terms of the full investigation: Collaborator samples came from the United States, Italy and Spain and covered acute and convalescent phases of COVID-19. The sample metadata nearly always contained a de-identified subject ID, COVID-19 status, age in years and sex. The samples were drawn from two sources: the first 160 participants of the ongoing ImmuneRACE study, and 1,254 subjects contributed by 6 global collaborators. A freely available public database, intended as a resource for researchers studying the immune response to SARS-CoV-2, is where the repertoires were released. The material from the prospective study consisted of cDNA or gDNA derived from T cells, B-cell-depleted T cells, or PBMCs. HLA class I and class II types, where available, came from metadata supplied by the sample provider rather than from assay-based typing. Deeply sampled blood TCRbeta repertoires from subjects exposed to, actively infected with, or recovered from COVID-19 were included in the dataset. Broad study findings and their caveats: How much clinical and demographic metadata was included differed by source and by participant, and the metadata was provided uncurated.

The immunoSEQ Assay, a bias-controlled multiplex PCR, was used to amplify TCRbeta CDR3 regions from genomic DNA. Turning to the authors' computational methods: The number of nucleated cells in each sample was estimated by amplification of reference gene primers within the assay. To quantify the absolute abundance of each unique TCRbeta CDR3 rearrangement, sequence reads were collapsed and filtered. Productive Simpson clonality was computed per sample as the square root of Simpson's diversity index over productive rearrangements. The table comes from immuneACCESS by way of TCRdb, which keeps in-frame sequences with V and J called. Part of the clones is missing from these tables; in studies checked, under half for an unresolved V gene and the rest for unknown reasons. D and trimming were read from the DNA, whereas the V and J calls and clone size are those reported in that table. In this sample the table shows under 250,000 clones, 86% of which occur a single time. Of the sample, less than 8% falls within the top ten clones.

V loses 4 bases at its end and J loses 4 bases; junction bases beyond the gene matches: 2. The germline V gene encodes CDR1 SGHRS and CDR2 YFSETQ. The CDR3 has 14 amino acids, counting the end cysteine and phenylalanine. Just CDR3 DNA is preserved here, 42 bases in frame from base 1. The receptor comes from a man aged 55 to 69 with acute or convalescent COVID-19. Material for sequencing was peripheral blood. Here the chain combines TRBV5-1 and TRBJ2-1; TRBD2 aligns with 10 central bases. The DNA is TGCGCCAGCAGCATGACTAGCGGGTACAATGAGCAGTTCTTC. Its translation reads: CASSMTSGYNEQFF.